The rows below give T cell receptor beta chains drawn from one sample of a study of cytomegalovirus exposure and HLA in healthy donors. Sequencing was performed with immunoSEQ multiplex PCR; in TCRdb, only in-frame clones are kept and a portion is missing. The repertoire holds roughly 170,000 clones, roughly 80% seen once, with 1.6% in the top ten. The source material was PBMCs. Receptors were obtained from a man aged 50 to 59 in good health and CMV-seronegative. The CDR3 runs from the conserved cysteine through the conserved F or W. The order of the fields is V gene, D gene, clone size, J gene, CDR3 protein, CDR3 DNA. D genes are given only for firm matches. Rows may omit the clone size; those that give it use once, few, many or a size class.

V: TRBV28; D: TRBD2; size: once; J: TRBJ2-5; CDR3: CASVGTSGNQETQYF; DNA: TGTGCCAGCGTGGGGACTAGCGGGAACCAAGAGACCCAGTACTTC
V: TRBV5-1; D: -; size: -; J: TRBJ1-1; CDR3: CASSLAPGGQGTEAFF; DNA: TGCGCCAGCAGCTTGGCACCCGGGGGGCAAGGCACTGAAGCTTTCTTT
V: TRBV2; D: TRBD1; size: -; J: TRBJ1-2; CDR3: CASSYGRDRRSYGYTF; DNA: TGTGCCAGCAGTTATGGAAGGGACAGGCGGTCCTATGGCTACACCTTC
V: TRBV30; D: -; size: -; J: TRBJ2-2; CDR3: CAGDPGHQKRDTGELFF; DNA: TGTGCCGGGGACCCGGGACACCAAAAGAGGGACACCGGGGAGCTGTTTTTT
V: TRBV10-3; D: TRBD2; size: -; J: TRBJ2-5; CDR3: CAISRSGGVGETQYF; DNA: TGTGCCATCAGCCGTAGCGGGGGGGTAGGAGAGACCCAGTACTTC
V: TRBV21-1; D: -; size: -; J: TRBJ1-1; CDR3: CASRTMEGFVGTEAFF; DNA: TGTGCCAGCAGAACTATGGAGGGGTTTGTGGGCACTGAAGCTTTCTTT
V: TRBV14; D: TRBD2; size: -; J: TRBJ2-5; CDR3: CASSQETSPLQETQYF; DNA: TGTGCCAGCAGCCAAGAGACTAGCCCCCTCCAAGAGACCCAGTACTTC
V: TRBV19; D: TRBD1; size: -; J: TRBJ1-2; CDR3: CASFEGTGSWYGYTF; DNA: TGTGCCAGTTTCGAAGGGACAGGCTCTTGGTATGGCTACACCTTC
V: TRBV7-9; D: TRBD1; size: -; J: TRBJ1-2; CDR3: CASTRQGGYGYTF; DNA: TGTGCCAGCACCCGACAGGGAGGATACGGCTACACCTTC
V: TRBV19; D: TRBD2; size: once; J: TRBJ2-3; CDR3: CASSTGLAGGKGSTDTQYF; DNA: TGTGCCAGTAGTACGGGACTAGCGGGAGGGAAAGGGAGCACAGATACGCAGTATTTT
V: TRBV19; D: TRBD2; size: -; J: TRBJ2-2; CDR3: CASSIDRLGGSNTGELFF; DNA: TGTGCCAGTAGTATAGATCGGTTGGGCGGGAGCAACACCGGGGAGCTGTTTTTT
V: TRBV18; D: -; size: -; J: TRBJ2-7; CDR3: CASSPSRNSYEQYF; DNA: TGTGCCAGCTCACCAAGCAGGAACTCCTACGAGCAGTACTTC
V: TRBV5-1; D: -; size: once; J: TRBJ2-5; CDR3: CASSLAGRGQETQYF; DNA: TGCGCCAGCAGCTTGGCAGGACGGGGGCAAGAGACCCAGTACTTC
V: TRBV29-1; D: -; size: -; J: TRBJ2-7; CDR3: CSVEAERDEQYF; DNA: TGCAGCGTTGAAGCCGAGCGGGACGAGCAGTACTTC
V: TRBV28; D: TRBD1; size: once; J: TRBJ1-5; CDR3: CASSFNRGGPQHF; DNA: TGTGCCAGCAGTTTCAACAGGGGAGGGCCCCAGCATTTT
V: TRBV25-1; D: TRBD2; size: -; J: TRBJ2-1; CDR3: CASSEGLAGYNEQFF; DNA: TGTGCCAGCAGTGAGGGACTAGCGGGCTACAATGAGCAGTTCTTC
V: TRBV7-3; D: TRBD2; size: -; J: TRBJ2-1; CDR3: CASSSGLAGGTEQFF; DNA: TGTGCCAGCAGCTCCGGACTAGCGGGGGGGACTGAGCAGTTCTTC
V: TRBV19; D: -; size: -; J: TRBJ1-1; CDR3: CASSIKGETEAFF; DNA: TGTGCCAGTAGTATTAAAGGGGAAACTGAAGCTTTCTTT
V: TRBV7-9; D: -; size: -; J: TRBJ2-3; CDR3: CASSNTRGYPDTQYF; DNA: TGTGCCAGCAGCAATACCCGGGGGTACCCAGATACGCAGTATTTT
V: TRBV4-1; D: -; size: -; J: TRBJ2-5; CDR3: CASSLGGTQETQYF; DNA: TGCGCCAGCTCCTTGGGCGGGACCCAAGAGACCCAGTACTTC
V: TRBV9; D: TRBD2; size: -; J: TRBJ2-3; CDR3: CASSANRGGTDTQYF; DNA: TGTGCCAGCAGCGCCAACCGCGGGGGAACAGATACGCAGTATTTT
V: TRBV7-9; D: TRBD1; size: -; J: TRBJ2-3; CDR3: CSGETGTDTQYF; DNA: TGTTCCGGCGAGACAGGGACAGATACGCAGTATTTT
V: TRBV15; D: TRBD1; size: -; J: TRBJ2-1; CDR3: CATSRGTRQGRHNEQFF; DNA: TGTGCCACCAGCAGAGGAACCCGACAGGGGCGCCACAATGAGCAGTTCTTC
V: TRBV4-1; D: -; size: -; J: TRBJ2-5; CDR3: CASSQAGTFETQYF; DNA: TGCGCCAGCAGCCAAGCGGGGACATTCGAGACCCAGTACTTC
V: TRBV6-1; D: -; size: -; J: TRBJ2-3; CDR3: CASSTRLTSTDTQYF; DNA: TGTGCCAGCAGCACCCGTCTGACTAGCACAGATACGCAGTATTTT
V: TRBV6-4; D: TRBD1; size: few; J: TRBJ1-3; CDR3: CARGDRVAGNTIYF; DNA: TGTGCCAGAGGGGACAGAGTTGCTGGAAACACCATATATTTT
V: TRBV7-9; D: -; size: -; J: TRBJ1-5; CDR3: CASSSADSSNQPQHF; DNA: TGTGCCAGCAGCTCCGCGGACTCAAGCAATCAGCCCCAGCATTTT
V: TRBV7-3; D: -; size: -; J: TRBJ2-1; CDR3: CASSLLAIDEQFF; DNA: TGTGCCAGCAGCTTACTAGCGATAGATGAGCAGTTCTTC
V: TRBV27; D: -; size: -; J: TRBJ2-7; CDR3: CASSSEFTGRPYEQYF; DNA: TGTGCCAGCAGTTCCGAATTTACAGGGAGACCCTACGAGCAGTACTTC
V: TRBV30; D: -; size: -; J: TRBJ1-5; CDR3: CAWSVQANQPQHF; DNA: TGTGCCTGGAGTGTTCAGGCTAATCAGCCCCAGCATTTT
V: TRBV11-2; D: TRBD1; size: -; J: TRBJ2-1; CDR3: CASSLGDSYNEQFF; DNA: TGTGCCAGCAGCTTAGGGGACAGCTACAATGAGCAGTTCTTC
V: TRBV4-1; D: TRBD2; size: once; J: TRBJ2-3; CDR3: CASSQGLAGKLDTQYF; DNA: TGCGCCAGCAGCCAAGGACTAGCGGGGAAATTAGATACGCAGTATTTT
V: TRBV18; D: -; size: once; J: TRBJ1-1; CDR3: CASSYEGETEAFF; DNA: TGTGCCAGCTCATATGAGGGGGAAACTGAAGCTTTCTTT
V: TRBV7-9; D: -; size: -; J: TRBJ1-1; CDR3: CSSSFPPPGMNTEAFF; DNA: TGTTCCAGCAGCTTCCCCCCGCCAGGCATGAACACTGAAGCTTTCTTT
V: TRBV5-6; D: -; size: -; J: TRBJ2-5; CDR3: CASSLAGGGATQYF; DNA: TGTGCCAGCAGCTTGGCCGGGGGTGGGGCGACCCAGTACTTC
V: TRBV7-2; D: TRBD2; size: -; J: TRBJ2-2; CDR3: CASSDGLAGGTGELFF; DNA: TGTGCCAGCAGCGACGGACTAGCGGGGGGCACCGGGGAGCTGTTTTTT
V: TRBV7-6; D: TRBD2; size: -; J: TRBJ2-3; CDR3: CASSLSPHPGLAGTDTQYF; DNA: TGTGCCAGCAGCTTATCGCCCCACCCCGGACTAGCGGGCACAGATACGCAGTATTTT
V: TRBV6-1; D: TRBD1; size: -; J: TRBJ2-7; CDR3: CASSGYRDRYYEQYF; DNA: TGTGCCAGCAGTGGCTACCGGGACAGATACTACGAGCAGTACTTT
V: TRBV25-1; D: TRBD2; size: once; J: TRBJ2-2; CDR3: CASSRLAGELWGGELFF; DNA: TGTGCCAGCAGTCGGCTAGCGGGAGAACTTTGGGGCGGGGAGCTGTTTTTT
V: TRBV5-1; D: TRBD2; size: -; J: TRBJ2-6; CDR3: CASSVRTSAGANVLTF; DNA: TGCGCCAGCAGCGTAAGGACTAGCGCTGGGGCCAACGTCCTGACTTTC
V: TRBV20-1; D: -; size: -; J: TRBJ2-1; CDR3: CSASPINEQFF; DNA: TGCAGTGCTAGTCCTATAAATGAGCAGTTCTTC
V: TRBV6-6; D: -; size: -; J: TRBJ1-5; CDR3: CASTLTQGSSNQPQHF; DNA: TGTGCCAGCACCCTAACTCAGGGCTCTAGCAATCAGCCCCAGCATTTT
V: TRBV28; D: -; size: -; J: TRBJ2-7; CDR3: CASLGFHYEQYF; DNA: TGTGCCAGCCTCGGGTTTCACTACGAGCAGTACTTC
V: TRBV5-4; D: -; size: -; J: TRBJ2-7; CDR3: CASSETGLPGEQYF; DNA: TGTGCCAGCAGCGAAACGGGACTCCCTGGCGAGCAGTACTTC
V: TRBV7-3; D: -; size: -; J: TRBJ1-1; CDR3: CASSSGPPGNTEAFF; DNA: TGTGCCAGCAGCTCAGGGCCCCCGGGGAACACTGAAGCTTTCTTT
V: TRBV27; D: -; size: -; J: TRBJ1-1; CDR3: CASSPQGSVTEAFF; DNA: TGTGCCAGCAGTCCCCAGGGGTCGGTCACTGAAGCTTTCTTT
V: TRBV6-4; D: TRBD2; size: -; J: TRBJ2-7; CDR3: CARDSRGVPDYEQYF; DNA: TGTGCCAGGGACTCTCGGGGGGTCCCAGACTACGAGCAGTACTTC
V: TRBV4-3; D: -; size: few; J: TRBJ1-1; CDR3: CASSHLMNTEAFF; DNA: TGCGCCAGCAGCCACCTAATGAACACTGAAGCTTTCTTT
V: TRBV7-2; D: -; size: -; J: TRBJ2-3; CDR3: CASRLPGGTDTQYF; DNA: TGTGCCAGCAGACTACCGGGGGGCACAGATACGCAGTATTTT
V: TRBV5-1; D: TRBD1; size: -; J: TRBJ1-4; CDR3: CASGTGGTAGEKLFF; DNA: TGCGCCAGCGGGACAGGGGGCACTGCAGGTGAAAAACTGTTTTTT
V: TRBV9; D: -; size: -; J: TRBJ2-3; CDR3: CASSVEGNTQYF; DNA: TGTGCCAGCAGCGTCGAGGGTAATACGCAGTATTTT
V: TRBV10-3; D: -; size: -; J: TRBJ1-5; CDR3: CAISEFEREPQHF; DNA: TGTGCCATCAGTGAGTTTGAGAGGGAGCCCCAGCATTTT
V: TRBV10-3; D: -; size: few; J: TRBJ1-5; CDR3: CAISVHRVEQPQHF; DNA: TGTGCCATCAGTGTACACAGGGTCGAGCAGCCCCAGCATTTT
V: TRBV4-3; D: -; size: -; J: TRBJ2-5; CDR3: CASSHGQGQETQYF; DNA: TGCGCCAGCAGCCATGGCCAGGGACAAGAGACCCAGTACTTC
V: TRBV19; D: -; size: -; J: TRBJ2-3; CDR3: CASSRIEGVTDTQYF; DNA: TGTGCCAGTAGTAGGATCGAGGGGGTCACAGATACGCAGTATTTT
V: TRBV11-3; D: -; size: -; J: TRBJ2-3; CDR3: CASSATGSNTDTQYF; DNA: TGTGCCAGCAGCGCTACAGGGTCGAACACAGATACGCAGTATTTT
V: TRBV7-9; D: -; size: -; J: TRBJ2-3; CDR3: CASSLEQYTQYF; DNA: TGTGCCAGCAGCTTAGAACAGTATACGCAGTATTTT
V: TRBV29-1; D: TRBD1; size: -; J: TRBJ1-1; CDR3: CSVATNRGEAFF; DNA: TGCAGCGTTGCTACCAACAGGGGTGAAGCTTTCTTT
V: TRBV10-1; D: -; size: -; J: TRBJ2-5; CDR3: CARTMRVRETQYF; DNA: TGCGCCAGAACTATGCGGGTGAGGGAGACCCAGTACTTC
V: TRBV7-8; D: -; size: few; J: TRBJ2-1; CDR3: CASSPTSEPYNEQFF; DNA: TGTGCCAGCAGCCCTACTTCGGAGCCCTACAATGAGCAGTTCTTC